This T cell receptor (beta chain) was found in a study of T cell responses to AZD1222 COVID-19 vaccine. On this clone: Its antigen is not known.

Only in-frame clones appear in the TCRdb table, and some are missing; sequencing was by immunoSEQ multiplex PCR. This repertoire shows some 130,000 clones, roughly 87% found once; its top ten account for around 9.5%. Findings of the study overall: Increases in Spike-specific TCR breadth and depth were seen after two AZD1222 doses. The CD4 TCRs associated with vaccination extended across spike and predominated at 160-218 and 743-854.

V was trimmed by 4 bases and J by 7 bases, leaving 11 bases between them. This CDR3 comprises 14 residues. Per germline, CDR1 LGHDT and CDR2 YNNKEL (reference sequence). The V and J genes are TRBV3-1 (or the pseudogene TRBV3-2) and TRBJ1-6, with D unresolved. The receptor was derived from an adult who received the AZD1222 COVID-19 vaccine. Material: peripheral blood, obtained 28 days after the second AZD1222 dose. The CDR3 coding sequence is TGTGCCAGCAGCCTCGAACCTCTGAATTCACCCCTCCACTTT. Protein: CASSLEPLNSPLHF.